A single sample gave rise to the 14 T cell receptor beta chains below, sequenced in a study of blood T cell repertoires in COVID-19. Libraries were prepared by immunoSEQ multiplex PCR; TCRdb keeps only in-frame clonotypes and omits some of them. The data hold about 300,000 clones, with about four fifths observed a single time. The specimen was peripheral blood. These receptors came from a woman in her 50s with acute or convalescent COVID-19.

CDR3 nucleotide sequence: TGTGCCAGCAGCCGCGACAATACAGCCAATCAGCCCCAGCATTTT. Its translation is CASSRDNTANQPQHF. The chain links TRBV9 to TRBJ1-5; D not resolved. Trimming removed 4 bases at V and 3 bases at J, with 14 bases between. CDR3 size: 15 residues. Germline CDR1 and CDR2: SGDLS and YYNGEE.

The rearrangement links TRBV13 to TRBJ1-2, with 12 bases identical to TRBD1. Trimming at V came to 3 bases and at J to 0 bases, leaving 5 bases not matched to a gene. The CDR3 has 17 amino acids. The germline V gene encodes CDR1 PRHDT and CDR2 FYEKMQ (reference sequence). Here the CDR3 DNA reads TGTGCCAGCAGCTTCCGGGACAGGGGGCCAGCTAACTATGGCTACACCTTC. As protein: CASSFRDRGPANYGYTF.

CDR3 residues: CASSLEGASGGQETQYF. CDR3 coding DNA: TGTGCCAGCAGCTTAGAGGGCGCTAGCGGGGGCCAAGAGACCCAGTACTTC. This sequence joins TRBV11-2 and TRBJ2-5, with 10 bases fitting TRBD2. CDR1 and CDR2 from the germline V gene are SGHAT and FQNNGV. Trimming took 0 bases from V and 1 from J; bases not matched to a gene: 5. The CDR3 runs 17 residues. Supplemented by reference TRBV11-2 and TRBJ2-5, the full variable domain reads EAGVAQSPRYKIIEKRQSVAFWCNPISGHATLYWYQQILGQGPKLLIQFQNNGVVDDSQLPKDRFSAERLKGVDSTLKIQPAKLEDSAVYLCASSLEGASGGQETQYFGPGTRLLVL.

This clone was detected only a few times. The CDR3 here is CASSPSLASYEQYV. In DNA, the CDR3 is TGTGCCAGCAGTCCGTCTCTGGCCTCTTACGAGCAGTACGTC. V is TRBV27 and J is TRBJ2-7; D is undetermined. V lost 5 bases, J lost 4 bases, and 15 bases lay in between. CDR1 and CDR2 from the germline V gene are MNHEY and SMNVEV (reference sequence). This CDR3 comprises 14 residues.

The chain combines TRBV5-5 with TRBJ2-7; weak D call: TRBD2 (5 bases). V was pared by 3 bases and J by 2 bases, with 12 bases between. The length of the CDR3 is 14 residues. Germline V gene lookup returns CDR1 SGHKS and CDR2 YYEKEE (reference sequence). The CDR3 DNA reads as TGTGCCAGCAGCTCCCCCGCGGGTGCCTACGAGCAGTACTTC. Translating gives CASSSPAGAYEQYF. The complete variable domain, with remaining parts taken from reference TRBV5-5 and TRBJ2-7, reads DAGVTQSPTHLIKTRGQQVTLRCSPISGHKSVSWYQQVLGQGPQFIFQYYEKEERGRGNFPDRFSARQFPNYSSELNVNALLLGDSALYLCASSSPAGAYEQYFGPGTRLTVT.

The chain combines TRBV9 with TRBJ1-5; 9 nucleotides agree with TRBD1. Germline assignment: CDR1 SGDLS and CDR2 YYNGEE. The CDR3 contains 15 residues. The trim removed 3 bases at V and 2 bases at J, leaving 3 bases unmatched. For the CDR3, the DNA is TGTGCCAGCAGCGGGGGACAGGGTGGCAATCAGCCCCAGCATTTT. Its translation is CASSGGQGGNQPQHF.

The gene calls are TRBV14 and TRBJ2-1, with D tentatively TRBD1 (6 bases). CDR1 and CDR2 (germline): SGHDN, FVKESK. The ends were cut back, 6 bases at V and 0 bases at J, with 9 bases in the middle. The CDR3 contains 14 residues. The CDR3 loop is CASSQGPSYNEQFF. CDR3 in DNA: TGTGCCAGCAGTCAGGGGCCCTCCTACAATGAGCAGTTCTTC.

The chain couples TRBV25-1 to TRBJ2-7; D is unresolved. From germline, CDR1 is MGHDK and CDR2 SYGVNS. The CDR3 extends over 15 amino acids. The germline V and J ends were trimmed by 2 bases and 2 bases, with 13 bases remaining between them. The CDR3 here is CASSEMGFNPYEQYF. The CDR3 DNA reads as TGTGCCAGCAGTGAAATGGGCTTCAACCCCTACGAGCAGTACTTC.

This clone was seen only a few times. This sequence joins TRBV2 and TRBJ1-3; 7 bases are shared with TRBD1. The CDR3 spans 16 residues. The trim removed 1 base at V and 0 bases at J, leaving 3 bases unmatched. The germline CDR1 and CDR2 sequences are SNHLY and FYNNEI. CDR3 nucleotide sequence: TGTGCCAGCAGTGAAGAGGGACAGCGCTCTGGAAACACCATATATTTT. Its translation is CASSEEGQRSGNTIYF. Combining the CDR3 with reference TRBV2 and TRBJ1-3 gives the whole variable domain EPEVTQTPSHQVTQMGQEVILRCVPISNHLYFYWYRQILGQKVEFLVSFYNNEISEKSEIFDDQFSVERPDGSNFTLKIRSTKLEDSAMYFCASSEEGQRSGNTIYFGEGSWLTVV.

The chain carries TRBV6-4 and TRBJ2-1; 7 bases line up with TRBD2. The V gene's germline CDR1 is MRHNA and CDR2 SNTAGT. Trimming cost V 6 bases and J 5 bases; bases outside gene matches: 13. CDR3 size: 16 residues. CDR3 nucleotide sequence: TGTGCCAGCAGCATAAATCGAGCGGGACCACACAATGAGCAGTTCTTC. Protein: CASSINRAGPHNEQFF.

The chain joins TRBV3-1 (or the pseudogene TRBV3-2) to TRBJ1-2; maybe TRBD1 (5 bases). V was trimmed by 4 bases and J by 6 bases, leaving 18 bases between them. Germline V gene sequence: CDR1 LGHDT, CDR2 YNNKEL (reference sequence). The CDR3 is 15 residues long. This CDR3 is CASSPGWQTLNGYTF. The CDR3 DNA reads TGTGCCAGCAGCCCAGGGTGGCAGACCCTTAATGGCTACACCTTC.

This clone was observed a handful of times. The V and J genes are TRBV7-8 and TRBJ1-2; D remains unclear. The CDR3 length is 12 residues. Looked up from germline, CDR1 is SGHVS and CDR2 is FQNEAQ. V lost 4 bases to trimming and J lost 2 bases, with 5 bases between them. This chain's CDR3 is CASSSSNYGYTF. CDR3 nucleotides: TGTGCCAGCAGCTCATCAAACTATGGCTACACCTTC.

There are a few counts of this clone. The chain joins TRBV25-1 to TRBJ2-7; D not certain. The CDR3 spans 13 residues. CDR1 and CDR2 from the germline V gene are MGHDK and SYGVNS. V lost 5 bases and J 1 base, leaving 9 bases between the germline ends. The CDR3 loop reads CASSSYRSYEQYF. CDR3 nucleotides: TGTGCCAGCAGTTCCTACAGATCCTACGAGCAGTACTTC.

The chain joins TRBV2 to TRBJ2-5, with a weak D call TRBD1 (5 bases). The germline V gene has CDR1 SNHLY and CDR2 FYNNEI. The V end was cut by 4 bases, the J end by 5 bases, with 14 bases between. This CDR3 has 14 amino acids. CDR3: CASSVMWGGETQYF. The CDR3 region has the DNA TGTGCCAGCAGTGTGATGTGGGGCGGTGAGACCCAGTACTTC.